The rows below give T cell receptor beta chains drawn from one sample of a study of Ad26.COV2.S vaccination and SARS-CoV-2 variants. TCRdb keeps only in-frame clones here, not all; method: immunoSEQ multiplex PCR. The table lists more than 85,000 clones, roughly 75% of them singletons. The sequencing used peripheral blood, collected after recovery from COVID-19. The receptor source for this set is a human donor who had recovered from COVID-19. Each CDR3 is given with its conserved first and last residue. D genes are given only for firm matches. Clone size is not always given. Where it is, it says once, few, many or a class for expanded clones.

J | size | D | V | DNA | CDR3
TRBJ1-3 | . | . | TRBV9 | TGTGCCAGCAGCGGGACTTCTGGAAACACCATATATTTT | CASSGTSGNTIYF
TRBJ2-5 | . | . | TRBV11-2 | TGTGCCAGCAGCTTAGAAAGTACACGAGAGACCCAGTACTTC | CASSLESTRETQYF
TRBJ2-2 | . | . | TRBV6-1 | TGTGCCAGCAGTGAAGGGGGTGGGACCGGGGAGCTGTTTTTT | CASSEGGGTGELFF
TRBJ1-4 | . | . | TRBV6-5 | TGTGCCAGCAGTTTAACGGGAACAACTAATGAAAAACTGTTTTTT | CASSLTGTTNEKLFF
TRBJ2-5 | . | . | TRBV29-1 | TGCAGCGTTGACCTCCGGGCTGAAGAGACCCAGTACTTC | CSVDLRAEETQYF
TRBJ2-1 | . | . | TRBV10-3 | TGTGCCATCAGTGAAGGAGGGGGGGTCAATGAGCAGTTCTTC | CAISEGGGVNEQFF
TRBJ1-3 | . | . | TRBV9 | TGTGCCAGCAGCGTAGGTCCCGTAGGGGGTCCTGGAAACACCATATATTTT | CASSVGPVGGPGNTIYF
TRBJ2-3 | . | . | TRBV6-1 | TGTGCCAGCAGTGAAGCGCTAGAATTCAATACGCAGTATTTT | CASSEALEFNTQYF
TRBJ2-3 | once | . | TRBV5-1 | TGCGCCAGCAGGAAAACAGAGTCTCTTCCAGGGGATACGCAGTATTTT | CASRKTESLPGDTQYF
TRBJ1-2 | few | . | TRBV20-1 | TGCAGTGCTACCGAGGGCGGCTACACCTTC | CSATEGGYTF
TRBJ1-1 | . | TRBD1 | TRBV11-2 | TGTGCCAGCAGCCCGGGACAGGTCCACGAGGGGACTGAAGCTTTCTTT | CASSPGQVHEGTEAFF
TRBJ2-1 | . | . | TRBV7-9 | TGTGCCAGCAGCGGAGGGGATGAGCAGTTCTTC | CASSGGDEQFF
TRBJ2-5 | . | TRBD1 | TRBV7-9 | TGTGCCAGCAGCTTGGCAAACACAGGGGTTGATGGGGAGACCCAGTACTTC | CASSLANTGVDGETQYF
TRBJ1-4 | . | . | TRBV5-4 | TGTGCCAGCAGCCGTCAGGATGAAAAACTGTTTTTT | CASSRQDEKLFF
TRBJ1-4 | . | TRBD1 | TRBV2 | TGTGCCAGCAGTACAGGGGGCGGGGATGAAAAACTGTTTTTT | CASSTGGGDEKLFF
TRBJ1-1 | . | TRBD1 | TRBV7-3 | TGTGCCAGCAGCGTAGCAGGGGGGGCGACTGAAGCTTTCTTT | CASSVAGGATEAFF
TRBJ2-5 | . | TRBD2 | TRBV7-9 | TGTGCCAGCAGCTTACAGGGGACTAGGGGCCAAGAGACCCAGTACTTC | CASSLQGTRGQETQYF
TRBJ1-2 | . | . | TRBV19 | TGTGCCAGTAGTATAAGGACAGCTAACTATGGCTACACCTTC | CASSIRTANYGYTF
TRBJ1-2 | . | . | TRBV5-4 | TGTGCCAGCAGCTACGTATCCGGGACTGCTTATGGCTACACCTTC | CASSYVSGTAYGYTF
TRBJ2-1 | . | TRBD2 | TRBV2 | TGTGCCAGACAGACTAGCGGGGGGGCCGATGAGCAGTTCTTC | CARQTSGGADEQFF
TRBJ1-2 | . | . | TRBV11-2 | TGTGCCAGCAGCTTAGCAATGAGTCTGCCAGGCCGGAAAAATGGCTACACCTTC | CASSLAMSLPGRKNGYTF
TRBJ1-6 | . | TRBD1 | TRBV30 | TGTGCCTGGAGTCCGTCCGGGACAGCCAATTCACCCCTCCACTTT | CAWSPSGTANSPLHF
TRBJ1-1 | few | . | TRBV7-9 | TGTGCCAGCAGCTTATTTGCAGGGAACACTGAAGCTTTCTTT | CASSLFAGNTEAFF
TRBJ1-6 | . | . | TRBV4-1 | TGCGCCAGCAGCCAAGCAGGGAGCTCCTATAATTCACCCCTCCACTTT | CASSQAGSSYNSPLHF
TRBJ1-6 | . | . | TRBV9 | TGTGCCAGCAGCGTAGCGGAGAAGTATTCACCCCTCCACTTT | CASSVAEKYSPLHF
TRBJ2-2 | . | . | TRBV5-1 | TGCGCCAGCAGCCCCCGCCCCCGCGCGGGGGCGGACACCGGGGAGCTGTTTTTT | CASSPRPRAGADTGELFF
TRBJ2-4 | . | . | TRBV28 | TGTGCCAGCTGCCTCCGGGTGACGCCGAACATTCAGTACTTC | CASCLRVTPNIQYF
TRBJ1-1 | once | . | TRBV7-9 | TGTGCCAGCAGATCAGGCATGAACACTGAAGCTTTCTTT | CASRSGMNTEAFF
TRBJ2-3 | . | . | TRBV27 | TGTGCCAGCAGTTTATTACCGGGAGTAGATACGCAGTATTTT | CASSLLPGVDTQYF
TRBJ2-7 | . | TRBD2 | TRBV11-1 | TGTGCCAGCAGCTTTCTGTCTAGCGGACCCTACGAGCAGTACTTC | CASSFLSSGPYEQYF
TRBJ2-1 | . | . | TRBV6-2/TRBV6-3 | TGTGCCAGCAGTTACTCTGGGACCCCCAATGAGCAGTTCTTC | CASSYSGTPNEQFF
TRBJ2-1 | . | . | TRBV6-1 | TGTGCCAGCACCGGGGCCGGGGACGTGTACAATGAGCAGTTCTTC | CASTGAGDVYNEQFF
TRBJ2-3 | . | . | TRBV12-3/TRBV12-4 | TGTGCCAGCAGAACAACAGATACGCAGTATTTT | CASRTTDTQYF
TRBJ2-1 | . | TRBD2 | TRBV4-2 | TGTGCCAGCAGCCAAGCAGCCAGCGGGGGGAACAATGAGCAGTTCTTC | CASSQAASGGNNEQFF
TRBJ1-2 | . | . | TRBV6-2/TRBV6-3 | TGTGCCAGCAGTTACTCGGCCCTGGCGGGGGGCTACACCTTC | CASSYSALAGGYTF
TRBJ1-1 | . | . | TRBV6-1 | TGTGCCAGCAGTGAAGCGAGGCTCCTACTGGGGGACACTGAAGCTTTCTTT | CASSEARLLLGDTEAFF
TRBJ1-5 | . | . | TRBV27 | TGTGCCAGCGGACTACAGGGTGGCAATCAGCCCCAGCATTTT | CASGLQGGNQPQHF
TRBJ1-4 | . | . | TRBV24-1 | TGTGCCACCAGTGATATCAGGGGAAAACTGTTTTTT | CATSDIRGKLFF
TRBJ2-2 | . | . | TRBV29-1 | TGCAGCGTTTTTCAGAACACCGGGGAGCTGTTTTTT | CSVFQNTGELFF
TRBJ1-6 | . | TRBD1 | TRBV11-3 | TGTGCCAGCAGCGTAGACAGGGATTCACCCCTCCACTTT | CASSVDRDSPLHF
TRBJ2-5 | . | . | TRBV30 | TGTGCCTTTCGATCTTCGGGAGAGACCCAGTACTTC | CAFRSSGETQYF
TRBJ1-4 | . | . | TRBV28 | TGTGCCAGCAGTGTTGGGGGTGTTTGGGAAAAACTGTTTTTT | CASSVGGVWEKLFF
TRBJ1-2 | few | . | TRBV2 | TGTGCCAGCAGCACGAGTAAGGCTCCCTATGGCTACACCTTC | CASSTSKAPYGYTF
TRBJ1-3 | . | . | TRBV11-2 | TGTGCCAGCAGCTTAGTAGGAGACTCTGGAAACACCATATATTTT | CASSLVGDSGNTIYF
TRBJ2-2 | . | TRBD1 | TRBV5-4 | TGTGCCAGCAGCAGGACAGGGCACACCGGGGAGCTGTTTTTT | CASSRTGHTGELFF
TRBJ2-1 | . | TRBD1 | TRBV11-1 | TGTGCCAGCAGGGGGACAGGGGTCGGGGCATACAATGAGCAGTTCTTC | CASRGTGVGAYNEQFF
TRBJ1-1 | . | . | TRBV7-9 | TGTGCCAGCAGCTTCCAGGGAGGCACTGAAGCTTTCTTT | CASSFQGGTEAFF
TRBJ1-6 | . | . | TRBV7-2 | TGTGCCAGCAGCTTATCCGCCCTCAATTCACCCCTCCACTTT | CASSLSALNSPLHF
TRBJ2-7 | . | TRBD1 | TRBV10-1 | TGCGCCAGCAGTGGGACAGGATCCTACGAGCAGTACTTC | CASSGTGSYEQYF
TRBJ2-3 | . | TRBD2 | TRBV10-3 | TGTGCCATCAGTGAGCCCCAAGGACTAGCGGGTAGCACAGATACGCAGTATTTT | CAISEPQGLAGSTDTQYF
TRBJ2-1 | . | . | TRBV7-9 | TGTGCCAGCAGCCCCAGCAGGGCCGAAGGGAATGAGCAGTTCTTC | CASSPSRAEGNEQFF
TRBJ2-1 | . | . | TRBV5-4 | TGTGCCAGCAGCCCCCCGGGGGCCCAGGGGAGCAATGAGCAGTTCTTC | CASSPPGAQGSNEQFF
TRBJ2-1 | . | . | TRBV12-5 | TGTGCTAGTGGTTTGGTGGTCGGGGAGACTGTCCACAATGAGCAGTTCTTC | CASGLVVGETVHNEQFF